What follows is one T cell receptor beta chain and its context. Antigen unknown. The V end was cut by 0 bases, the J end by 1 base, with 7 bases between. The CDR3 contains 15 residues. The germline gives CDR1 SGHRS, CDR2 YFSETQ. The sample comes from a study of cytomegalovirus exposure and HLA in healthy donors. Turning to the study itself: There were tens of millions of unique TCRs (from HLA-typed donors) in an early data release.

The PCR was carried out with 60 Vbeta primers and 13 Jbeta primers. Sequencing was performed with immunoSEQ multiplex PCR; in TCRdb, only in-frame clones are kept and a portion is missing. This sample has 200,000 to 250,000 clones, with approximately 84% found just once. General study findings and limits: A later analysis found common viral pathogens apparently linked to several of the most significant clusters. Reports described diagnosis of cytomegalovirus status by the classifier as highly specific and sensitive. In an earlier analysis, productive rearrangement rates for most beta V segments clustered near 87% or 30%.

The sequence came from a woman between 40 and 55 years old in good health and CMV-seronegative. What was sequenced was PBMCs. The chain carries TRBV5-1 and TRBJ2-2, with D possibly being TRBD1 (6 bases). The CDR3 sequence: CASSLAGQNTGELFF. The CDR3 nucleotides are TGCGCCAGCAGCTTGGCGGGACAGAACACCGGGGAGCTGTTTTTT.